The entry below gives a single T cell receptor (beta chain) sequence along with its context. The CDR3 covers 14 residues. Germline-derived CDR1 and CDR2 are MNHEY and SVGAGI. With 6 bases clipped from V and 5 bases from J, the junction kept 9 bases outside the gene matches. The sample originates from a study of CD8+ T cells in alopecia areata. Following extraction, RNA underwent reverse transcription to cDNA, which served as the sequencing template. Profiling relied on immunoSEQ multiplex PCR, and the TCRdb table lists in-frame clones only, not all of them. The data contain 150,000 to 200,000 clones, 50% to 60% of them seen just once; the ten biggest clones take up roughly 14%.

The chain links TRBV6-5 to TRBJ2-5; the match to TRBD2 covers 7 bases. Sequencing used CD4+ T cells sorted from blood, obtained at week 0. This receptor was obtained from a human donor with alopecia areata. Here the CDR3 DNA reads TGTGCCAGCAGCCGAAAATTGGGGGGGGAGACCCAGTACTTC. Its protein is CASSRKLGGETQYF.